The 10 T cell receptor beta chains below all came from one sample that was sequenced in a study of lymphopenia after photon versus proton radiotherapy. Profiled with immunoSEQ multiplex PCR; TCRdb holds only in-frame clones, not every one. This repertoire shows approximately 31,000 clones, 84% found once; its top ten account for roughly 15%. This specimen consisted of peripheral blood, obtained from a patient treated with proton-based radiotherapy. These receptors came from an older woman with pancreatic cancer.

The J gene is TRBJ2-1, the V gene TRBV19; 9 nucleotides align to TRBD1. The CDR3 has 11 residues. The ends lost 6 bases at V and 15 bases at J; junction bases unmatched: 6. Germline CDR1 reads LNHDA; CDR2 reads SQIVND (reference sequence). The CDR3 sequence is CASSQGQGTFF. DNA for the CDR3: TGTGCCAGTAGCCAGGGACAGGGCACGTTCTTC.

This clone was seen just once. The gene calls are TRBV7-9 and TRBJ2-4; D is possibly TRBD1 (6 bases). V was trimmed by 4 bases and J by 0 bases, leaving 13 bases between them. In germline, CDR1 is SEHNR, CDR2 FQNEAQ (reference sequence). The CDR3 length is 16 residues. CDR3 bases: TGTGCCAGCAGCTCAACCGACAGGTTAGCCAAAAACATTCAGTACTTC. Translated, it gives CASSSTDRLAKNIQYF.

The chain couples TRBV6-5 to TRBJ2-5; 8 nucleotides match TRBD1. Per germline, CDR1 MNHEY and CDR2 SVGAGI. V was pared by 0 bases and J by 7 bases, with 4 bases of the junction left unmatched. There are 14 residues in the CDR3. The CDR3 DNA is TGTGCCAGCAGTTACTCCCCAGGGGGCGGGACCCAGTACTTC. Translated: CASSYSPGGGTQYF.

CDR3 sequence reads: CASSLQGAQPQHF. The CDR3 coding sequence is TGTGCCAGCAGTTTGCAGGGGGCTCAGCCCCAGCATTTT. V usage is TRBV28 and J usage is TRBJ1-5; TRBD1 aligns across 8 bases. Germline values: CDR1 MDHEN, CDR2 SYDVKM. The CDR3 totals 13 residues. Germline trimming cut 3 bases from V and 6 bases from J; bases unmatched to any gene: 1.

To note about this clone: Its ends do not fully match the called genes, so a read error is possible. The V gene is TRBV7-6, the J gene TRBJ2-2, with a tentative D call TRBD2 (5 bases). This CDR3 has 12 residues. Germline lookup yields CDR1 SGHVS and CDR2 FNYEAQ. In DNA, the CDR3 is TGTGCCAGCTCTGCGAACACCGGGGAGCTGCTTTTT. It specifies CASSANTGELLF.

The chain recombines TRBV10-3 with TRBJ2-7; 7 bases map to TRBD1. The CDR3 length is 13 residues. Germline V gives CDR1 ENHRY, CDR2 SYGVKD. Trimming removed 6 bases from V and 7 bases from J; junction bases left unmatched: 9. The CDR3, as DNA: TGTGCCATCAGCACAGGGGAACGTTATGAGCAGTACTTC. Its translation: CAISTGERYEQYF.

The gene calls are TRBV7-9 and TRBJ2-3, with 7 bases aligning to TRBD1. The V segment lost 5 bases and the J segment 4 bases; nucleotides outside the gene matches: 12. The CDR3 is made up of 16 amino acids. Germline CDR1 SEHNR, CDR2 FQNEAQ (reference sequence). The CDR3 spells CASSQPPRDSSDTQYF. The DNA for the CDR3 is TGTGCCAGCAGCCAACCCCCCCGGGACAGCTCAGATACGCAGTATTTT.

This chain's CDR3 is CASSNPRGLADTQYF. The CDR3 nucleotides are TGTGCCAGTAGTAATCCGCGGGGACTGGCAGATACGCAGTATTTT. The V and J genes are TRBV19 and TRBJ2-3, with D perhaps TRBD2 (6 bases). Per germline, CDR1 LNHDA and CDR2 SQIVND (reference sequence). The ends were cut back, 4 bases at V and 4 bases at J, with 15 bases in the middle. The CDR3 consists of 15 residues.

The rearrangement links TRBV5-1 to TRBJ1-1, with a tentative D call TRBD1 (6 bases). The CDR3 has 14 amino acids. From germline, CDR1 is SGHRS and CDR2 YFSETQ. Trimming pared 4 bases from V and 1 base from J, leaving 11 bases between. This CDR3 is CASSPWTENTEAFF. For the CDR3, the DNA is TGCGCCAGCAGCCCTTGGACAGAGAACACTGAAGCTTTCTTT.

CDR3 DNA: TGTGCCAGCAGCTCGTTTAACTATGGCTACACCTTC. Its translation: CASSSFNYGYTF. The chain joins TRBV5-5 to TRBJ1-2; D call uncertain. Germline values: CDR1 SGHKS, CDR2 YYEKEE (reference sequence). Trimming left V 3 bases short and J 1 base short, with 4 bases between. This CDR3 has 12 amino acids. The whole variable domain, remainder taken from reference TRBV5-5 and TRBJ1-2, is DAGVTQSPTHLIKTRGQQVTLRCSPISGHKSVSWYQQVLGQGPQFIFQYYEKEERGRGNFPDRFSARQFPNYSSELNVNALLLGDSALYLCASSSFNYGYTFGSGTRLTVV.